This is a list of T cell receptor beta chains from one sample in a study of blood T cell repertoires in COVID-19. Sequencing used immunoSEQ multiplex PCR; TCRdb keeps in-frame clones, though not all of them. This sample has under 200,000 clones, with around 84% found just once. Sequencing was done on a sample of peripheral blood. The source of these receptors is a man aged 50-59 years with active or convalescent COVID-19. Both conserved end residues are part of each CDR3. The order of the fields is CDR3 protein, V gene, J gene.

CDR3 protein: CASSLARQGATGELFF
V gene: TRBV5-1
J gene: TRBJ2-2

CDR3 protein: CASSLRSTDTQYF
V gene: TRBV3-1/TRBV3-2
J gene: TRBJ2-3

CDR3 protein: CASSSSGGNSYNEQFF
V gene: TRBV5-1
J gene: TRBJ2-1

CDR3 protein: CASSIGTGGGYEQYF
V gene: TRBV19
J gene: TRBJ2-7

CDR3 protein: CASRDPGTGGIEAFF
V gene: TRBV5-1
J gene: TRBJ1-1

CDR3 protein: CASSRTGDTGELFF
V gene: TRBV18
J gene: TRBJ2-2

CDR3 protein: CASSLHGYEQYF
V gene: TRBV7-2
J gene: TRBJ2-7

CDR3 protein: CASSSGTGIFNEQFF
V gene: TRBV14
J gene: TRBJ2-1

CDR3 protein: CASSLVRGASSGYTF
V gene: TRBV7-9
J gene: TRBJ1-2

CDR3 protein: CASSLRQENTEAFF
V gene: TRBV7-8
J gene: TRBJ1-1

CDR3 protein: CASSFSGLGGASEQFF
V gene: TRBV11-3
J gene: TRBJ2-1

CDR3 protein: CASSPFGVNTGELFF
V gene: TRBV7-3
J gene: TRBJ2-2

CDR3 protein: CASSLLSQPQHF
V gene: TRBV13
J gene: TRBJ1-5

CDR3 protein: CASRFTGAYYGYTF
V gene: TRBV19
J gene: TRBJ1-2

CDR3 protein: CASTQPGTGGTEAFF
V gene: TRBV6-5
J gene: TRBJ1-1

CDR3 protein: CASSAGTDPRQQYF
V gene: TRBV18
J gene: TRBJ2-7

CDR3 protein: CASKSGTDTQYF
V gene: TRBV7-2
J gene: TRBJ2-3

CDR3 protein: CASSQVAEHNEQFF
V gene: TRBV3-1/TRBV3-2
J gene: TRBJ2-1

CDR3 protein: CASSLAIAGRQETQYF
V gene: TRBV7-7
J gene: TRBJ2-5

CDR3 protein: CSVRTGGQETQYF
V gene: TRBV29-1
J gene: TRBJ2-5

CDR3 protein: CAISAKTGTSPGELFF
V gene: TRBV10-3
J gene: TRBJ2-2

CDR3 protein: CAWVSGGANVLTF
V gene: TRBV30
J gene: TRBJ2-6

CDR3 protein: CASSIQGQGTGELFF
V gene: TRBV19
J gene: TRBJ2-2

CDR3 protein: CATSRDVIQPQHF
V gene: TRBV15
J gene: TRBJ1-5

CDR3 protein: CASSLQKRGASTDTQYF
V gene: TRBV5-4
J gene: TRBJ2-3

CDR3 protein: CASSLEGLAGVNEQFF
V gene: TRBV11-3
J gene: TRBJ2-1

CDR3 protein: CASSPQGSRNQPQHF
V gene: TRBV19
J gene: TRBJ1-5

CDR3 protein: CASSQGQWNTEAFF
V gene: TRBV7-2
J gene: TRBJ1-1

CDR3 protein: CASSLAHTMNTEAFF
V gene: TRBV5-6
J gene: TRBJ1-1

CDR3 protein: CASAVDGAQETQYF
V gene: TRBV6-5
J gene: TRBJ2-5

CDR3 protein: CASSRGLAGFTDTQYF
V gene: TRBV11-2
J gene: TRBJ2-3

CDR3 protein: CASSTSVAGELFF
V gene: TRBV12-3/TRBV12-4
J gene: TRBJ2-2

CDR3 protein: CASSFVGQSNLYF
V gene: TRBV7-9
J gene: TRBJ2-7

CDR3 protein: CASSLEDRGPNQPQHF
V gene: TRBV7-9
J gene: TRBJ1-5

CDR3 protein: CASRGEGPGQYF
V gene: TRBV12-3/TRBV12-4
J gene: TRBJ2-7

CDR3 protein: CASSLFGGASSSYNEQFF
V gene: TRBV7-7
J gene: TRBJ2-1

CDR3 protein: CASSYERGTQYF
V gene: TRBV6-6
J gene: TRBJ2-3

CDR3 protein: CAISEEQNYGYTF
V gene: TRBV10-3
J gene: TRBJ1-2

CDR3 protein: CSMTAGNYGYTF
V gene: TRBV29-1
J gene: TRBJ1-2

CDR3 protein: CASSPGQGYETQYF
V gene: TRBV19
J gene: TRBJ2-5

CDR3 protein: CSASITSGGDTQYF
V gene: TRBV20-1
J gene: TRBJ2-3

CDR3 protein: CASSVTSGGAGDTQYF
V gene: TRBV2
J gene: TRBJ2-3

CDR3 protein: CASSSAPLDYGYTF
V gene: TRBV7-2
J gene: TRBJ1-2

CDR3 protein: CATSGENDYGYTF
V gene: TRBV24-1
J gene: TRBJ1-2

CDR3 protein: CASRNSAGGGETQYF
V gene: TRBV6-6
J gene: TRBJ2-5

CDR3 protein: CASSDRGGYNEQFF
V gene: TRBV2
J gene: TRBJ2-1

CDR3 protein: CASSYPRVSEKLFF
V gene: TRBV6-6
J gene: TRBJ1-4

CDR3 protein: CAWKARDRGELFF
V gene: TRBV30
J gene: TRBJ2-2

CDR3 protein: CASSRDRTGAYEQYF
V gene: TRBV6-5
J gene: TRBJ2-7

CDR3 protein: CASSRSRELFF
V gene: TRBV7-9
J gene: TRBJ2-2

CDR3 protein: CASTVVGTANYGYTF
V gene: TRBV27
J gene: TRBJ1-2

CDR3 protein: CSVGGGNQPQHF
V gene: TRBV29-1
J gene: TRBJ1-5

CDR3 protein: CASSFQDRGRGPGELFF
V gene: TRBV11-2
J gene: TRBJ2-2

CDR3 protein: CASSVDGGDTGELFF
V gene: TRBV2
J gene: TRBJ2-2

CDR3 protein: CATSRDRGSNEKLFF
V gene: TRBV15
J gene: TRBJ1-4

CDR3 protein: CASSQTVNTEAFF
V gene: TRBV14
J gene: TRBJ1-1